These 21 T cell receptor beta chains originate from one sample sequenced in a study of T cell changes during pregnancy in multiple sclerosis. Generated by immunoSEQ multiplex PCR, the TCRdb table keeps only in-frame clones and is missing some. The table records 70,000 to 100,000 clones, 94% of them present only once. Sequencing was performed on peripheral blood, taken in the third trimester of pregnancy. These receptors all come from a female donor with multiple sclerosis, enrolled in a pregnancy study.

The chain is built from TRBV21-1 and TRBJ1-2; TRBD1 is the table's D call and was not checked against the DNA. TRBV21-1 is a pseudogene locus. The CDR3 consists of 16 residues. CDR3 nucleotide sequence: TGTGCCAGCAGCAAAGGGGGGACAGGGGTGAGGTATGGCTACACCTTC. Its protein is CASSKGGTGVRYGYTF.

This chain connects TRBV7-9 to TRBJ1-4; D might be TRBD1 (6 bases). The CDR3 spans 14 residues. V lost 0 bases, J lost 7 bases, and 9 bases lay in between. Germline V gives CDR1 SEHNR, CDR2 FQNEAQ (reference sequence). In DNA form, the CDR3 reads TGTGCCAGCAGCTTAGCAGGGGGGGGTGAAAAACTGTTTTTT. Protein: CASSLAGGGEKLFF.

The chain carries TRBV18 and TRBJ2-1; 7 nucleotides line up with TRBD1. Trimming at V came to 4 bases and at J to 9 bases, leaving 18 bases not matched to a gene. The CDR3 has 17 residues. Germline assignment: CDR1 KGHSH and CDR2 LQKENI. Written as DNA, the CDR3 is TGTGCCAGCTCACTCAAAAAAGGGGACAGACCAATGAGTGAGCAGTTCTTC. Residues: CASSLKKGDRPMSEQFF. The full variable domain, with the rest looked up from reference TRBV18 and TRBJ2-1, is NAGVMQNPRHLVRRRGQEARLRCSPMKGHSHVYWYRQLPEEGLKFMVYLQKENIIDESGMPKERFSAEFPKEGPSILRIQQVVRGDSAAYFCASSLKKGDRPMSEQFFGPGTRLTVL.

The rearrangement joins TRBV5-4 to TRBJ2-1; TRBD1 agrees at 7 bases. Germline assignment: CDR1 SGHNT and CDR2 YYREEE (reference sequence). The CDR3 has 14 residues. Losses at the gene ends were 4 bases for V and 7 bases for J; bases not matched to a gene: 8. CDR3 bases: TGTGCCAGCAGCAGGCAGGGGGTTGGGAATGAGCAGTTCTTC. This translates into CASSRQGVGNEQFF.

This clone appeared once. This chain connects TRBV25-1 to TRBJ2-7, with a tentative D call TRBD1 (6 bases). Germline CDR1 and CDR2: MGHDK and SYGVNS. Trimming took off 8 bases at V and 3 bases at J, with 17 bases between the two ends. The CDR3 sequence is 14 residues long. CDR3 bases: TGTGCCAGCGTAGGGACACCCCCTGACTACGAGCAGTACTTC. Its protein is CASVGTPPDYEQYF.

The J gene is TRBJ1-1, the V gene TRBV28; D remains unclear. The CDR3 runs to 12 residues. CDR1 is MDHEN and CDR2 is SYDVKM in the germline V gene. V lost 5 bases, J lost 5 bases, and 9 bases lay in between. The CDR3 bases are TGTGCCAGCAGTCACGGTAGTACTGAAGCTTTCTTT. Protein product: CASSHGSTEAFF.

The gene calls are TRBV5-1 and TRBJ1-2; maybe TRBD1 (6 bases). Germline assignment: CDR1 SGHRS and CDR2 YFSETQ. V shed 1 base and J shed 3 bases, with 13 bases lying between them. The CDR3 has 15 amino acids. CDR3 nucleotides: TGCGCCAGCAGCTTGTTCGGCCCAGGGGACTATGGCTACACCTTC. Its translation: CASSLFGPGDYGYTF.

The rearrangement uses TRBV19 and TRBJ2-7; 10 bases line up with TRBD2. V lost 6 bases, J lost 3 bases, and 5 bases stayed unmatched. The CDR3 runs 14 residues. Germline V CDR1 and CDR2: LNHDA, SQIVND (reference sequence). The CDR3: CASRVTSGYYEQYF. Written as DNA, the CDR3 is TGTGCCAGTAGGGTGACTAGCGGGTACTACGAGCAGTACTTC.

The V call is TRBV5-6, the J call TRBJ2-7; perhaps TRBD2 as D (6 bases). V was shortened by 2 bases and J by 0 bases, with 12 bases between the two germline ends. The CDR3 totals 15 residues. Germline V gives CDR1 SGHDT, CDR2 YYEEEE. CDR3: CASSFGGRPSYEQYF. CDR3 DNA sequence: TGTGCCAGCAGCTTTGGGGGGAGACCCTCCTACGAGCAGTACTTC.

J is TRBJ2-6 and V is TRBV6-5, with D perhaps TRBD2 (6 bases). The CDR3 covers 16 residues. V gave up 2 bases and J gave up 0 bases, with 8 bases separating them. Germline CDR1 and CDR2: MNHEY and SVGAGI. CDR3 in amino acids: CASSYGRGSGANVLTF. Written as DNA, the CDR3 is TGTGCCAGCAGTTACGGGCGGGGCTCTGGGGCCAACGTCCTGACTTTC.

The gene calls are TRBV5-6 and TRBJ2-5; 9 bases are shared with TRBD1. V shed 4 bases, J shed 3 bases, and the junction held 4 bases outside the gene matches. The CDR3 has 14 amino acids. Germline V lookup: CDR1 SGHDT, CDR2 YYEEEE. In DNA, the CDR3 is TGTGCCAGCAGCCTATGGACAGGGGAAGAGACCCAGTACTTC. This translates into CASSLWTGEETQYF.

As for this clone: One end of the junction varies from germline; a read error may be responsible. V and J are TRBV7-7 and TRBJ2-1; 7 bases are a match to TRBD2. Germline values: CDR1 SSHAT, CDR2 FNYEAQ (reference sequence). The CDR3 covers 16 residues. The CDR3 spells CASSLVMGGGYNEQFF. CDR3 nucleotide sequence: TGTGCTAGCAGCTTAGTAATGGGGGGGGGCTACAATGAGCAGTTCTTC.

V gene TRBV2 combines with J gene TRBJ1-2; D is possibly TRBD1 (6 bases). The CDR3 has 11 amino acids. Trimming left V 7 bases short and J 3 bases short, with 6 bases between. Germline CDR1 SNHLY, CDR2 FYNNEI. CDR3 amino acids: CASTGDYGYTF. CDR3 coding DNA: TGTGCCAGCACAGGGGACTATGGCTACACCTTC.

The V and J genes are TRBV28 and TRBJ1-4; D call uncertain. Between the trimmed V and J ends, which lost 3 bases and 8 bases, there was a span of 16 bases. Germline V gene sequence: CDR1 MDHEN, CDR2 SYDVKM. The CDR3 is 15 amino acids. The CDR3 sequence is CASSLLWQAGEKLFF. The CDR3 coding sequence is TGTGCCAGCAGTTTGTTGTGGCAGGCGGGGGAAAAACTGTTTTTT.

The rearrangement joins TRBV5-1 to TRBJ2-1; D perhaps matches TRBD2 (5 bases). CDR1 and CDR2 from the germline V gene are SGHRS and YFSETQ. V lost 0 bases and J 7 bases, leaving 11 bases between the germline ends. There are 14 residues in the CDR3. Written as DNA, the CDR3 is TGCGCCAGCAGCTTGGACGGGGTAAGGAATGAGCAGTTCTTC. Its translation is CASSLDGVRNEQFF.

V is TRBV5-1 and J is TRBJ2-6, with TRBD1 matching 10 bases. Per the germline V gene, CDR1 is SGHRS and CDR2 is YFSETQ. V shed 7 bases and J 1 base; nucleotides not matched to a gene: 8. The CDR3 spans 17 residues. The CDR3 region is CASSLGTGVSGANVLTF. The DNA for the CDR3 is TGCGCCAGCTCCCTCGGGACAGGGGTATCTGGGGCCAACGTCCTGACTTTC.

V is TRBV2 and J is TRBJ2-3; TRBD2 matches 7 bases. The CDR3 runs 15 residues. V dropped 5 bases and J dropped 1; count of bases not matched to a gene: 6. Germline-derived CDR1 and CDR2 are SNHLY and FYNNEI. The CDR3 DNA sequence: TGTGCCAGCAGTTTAAGCGGGATCGGCACAGATACGCAGTATTTT. Translation: CASSLSGIGTDTQYF.

This clone was recorded once. The rearrangement uses TRBV5-8 and TRBJ1-1; maybe TRBD1 (5 bases). This CDR3 region has 15 residues. V was trimmed by 4 bases and J by 1 base, leaving 14 bases between them. The germline CDR1 and CDR2 sequences are SGHTS and YDEGEE. CDR3 sequence: CASSHGGVGNTEAFF. CDR3 coding DNA: TGTGCCAGCAGCCACGGAGGGGTAGGGAACACTGAAGCTTTCTTT.

The rearrangement joins TRBV6-5 to TRBJ1-2, with 8 bases that match TRBD1. Per germline, CDR1 MNHEY and CDR2 SVGAGI. This CDR3 contains 15 residues. V was clipped by 2 bases and J by 8 bases; unmatched bases: 10. The CDR3 coding sequence is TGTGCCAGCAGTTACCGGCTGGGACAGGCGTCCGGCTACACCTTC. Amino acids: CASSYRLGQASGYTF.

The chain combines TRBV11-2 with TRBJ2-7; TRBD1 matches 7 bases. This CDR3 is 13 amino acids long. The ends lost 5 bases at V and 5 bases at J; junction bases unmatched: 6. In germline, CDR1 is SGHAT, CDR2 FQNNGV. The CDR3 sequence is CASSPDRVHEQYF. The CDR3 DNA follows: TGTGCCAGCAGCCCAGACAGGGTCCACGAGCAGTACTTC.

The chain links TRBV28 to TRBJ2-1, with 8 bases aligning to TRBD1. The CDR3 has 15 amino acids. Germline CDR1 is MDHEN and CDR2 is SYDVKM. V shed 3 bases, J shed 7 bases, and the junction held 8 bases outside the gene matches. CDR3 nucleotides: TGTGCCAGCAGTTTCCTGGGGACAGGCACTAATGAGCAGTTCTTC. This encodes CASSFLGTGTNEQFF.